This TCR beta chain originates from a study of blood T cell repertoires in COVID-19 (dated by TCRdb to 2020 to 2021). Background for the entire study: Samples covering the acute and convalescent phases of COVID-19 were provided by collaborators in the United States, Italy and Spain. The material from the prospective study consisted of cDNA or gDNA derived from T cells, B-cell-depleted T cells, or PBMCs. The dataset comprised deeply sampled blood TCRbeta repertoires from subjects exposed to, actively infected with, or recovered from COVID-19. The repertoires were released in a freely available public database intended as a resource for research on the immune response to SARS-CoV-2. The samples were drawn from two sources: the first 160 participants of the ongoing ImmuneRACE study, and 1,200 or so subjects contributed by 6 global collaborators. A de-identified subject ID, COVID-19 status, age in years and sex were almost always included in the sample metadata. Where available, HLA class I and class II types were obtained from metadata supplied by the sample provider rather than from assay-based typing.

With respect to this clone: Its antigen has not been determined. One base away there is no much larger clone; base qualities are not given.

What the study reported, not specific to this receptor: Clinical and demographic metadata were provided uncurated, with the amount varying by source and participant.

TCRbeta CDR3 regions were amplified from genomic DNA by means of the immunoSEQ Assay, a bias-controlled multiplex PCR. As for the original processing: Nucleated cell counts per sample were estimated from amplification of reference gene primers within the assay. Sequence reads were collapsed and filtered to measure the absolute abundance of every unique TCRbeta CDR3 rearrangement. For each sample, productive Simpson clonality was calculated as the square root of Simpson's diversity index over productive rearrangements. In its TCRdb copy, this immuneACCESS table keeps in-frame sequences only and misses some clones. Where compared with another copy, unresolved V genes explain less than half of these, and the others have no known cause. Clone size and the V and J calls come from that table; the DNA yielded D and trimming. Here the sample has over 60,000 clones; 82% occur a single time. The ten largest clones add up to 15% to 20% of the sample.

Whole blood was collected in K2EDTA tubes by collaborating institutions according to the institutions' own protocols. For TCRbeta analysis, collaborator samples were shipped as frozen whole blood, as isolated PBMCs, or as DNA extracted from either sample type. From the cysteine up to the phenylalanine, the CDR3 has a length of 15 residues. Solely the CDR3 DNA is kept, with 45 bases framed from the first base. The germline V gene (reference sequence) gives CDR1 as GTSNPN and CDR2 as SVGIG. At the junction V is shortened by 4 bases and J by 3 bases, with 16 bases in between. This TCR came from a man older than 75 with active COVID-19. The sample comprised peripheral blood. The rearrangement joined TRBV30 to TRBJ2-1; confidence is insufficient to name the D gene. The CDR3 region has the sequence CAWKSVLRLYNEQFF. The bases are TGTGCCTGGAAAAGCGTCCTTAGGCTCTACAATGAGCAGTTCTTC.